The 5 T cell receptor beta chains presented below share a single source sample, sequenced in a study of shared clonotypes between healthy human individuals. The assay was immunoSEQ multiplex PCR, and TCRdb's table has in-frame clones only and misses some. The sample includes 2 million to 3 million clones, 93% seen only once; the top ten take about 0.38%. Sequenced material: naive CD4+ T cells from PBMCs. Subset denoted: CD45RA+ positively selected. The receptors stem from a man between 18 and 29 years old in good health. Some clones in this sample may be carry-over from other donors' samples.

The chain employs TRBV14 and TRBJ1-3; D is undetermined. The V gene's germline CDR1 is SGHDN and CDR2 FVKESK. The CDR3 consists of 17 residues. With 4 bases removed from V and 2 bases from J, the gap between germline ends came to 18 bases. The CDR3 coding sequence is TGTGCCAGCAGCCCCGATAGAGGTGCGAACCCTGGAAACACCATATATTTT. It encodes CASSPDRGANPGNTIYF. The full variable domain, completed using reference TRBV14 and TRBJ1-3, is EAGVTQFPSHSVIEKGQTVTLRCDPISGHDNLYWYRRVMGKEIKFLLHFVKESKQDESGMPNNRFLAERTGGTYSTLKVQPAELEDSGVYFCASSPDRGANPGNTIYFGEGSWLTVV.

The rearrangement joins TRBV7-9 to TRBJ2-5; weak D call: TRBD1 (7 bases). The CDR3 covers 14 residues. V was shortened by 5 bases and J by 4 bases, with 14 bases between the two germline ends. Germline lookup yields CDR1 SEHNR and CDR2 FQNEAQ (reference sequence). CDR3 loop: CASSHGTAGETQYF. The CDR3 DNA reads as TGTGCCAGCAGCCACGGGACAGCGGGAGAGACCCAGTACTTC.

This clone was seen a single time. The chain combines TRBV12-5 with TRBJ1-1; D possibly corresponds to TRBD1 (5 bases). This CDR3 has 16 residues. Germline V gene data show CDR1 as LGHNT and CDR2 as FRNRAP. The ends were cut back, 1 base at V and 8 bases at J, with 20 bases in the middle. In nucleotides, the CDR3 is TGTGCTAGTGGTTTGGCACCTCCCGACAGTGTACGCGAAGCTTTCTTT. Amino acid sequence: CASGLAPPDSVREAFF.

V is TRBV18 and J is TRBJ2-3; a possible D gene is TRBD2 (6 bases). Trimming stripped 2 bases from V and 6 bases from J, with 21 bases between. The CDR3 is 17 amino acids. Germline assignment: CDR1 KGHSH and CDR2 LQKENI. The CDR3 loop is CASSPWDGSLGRDTQYF. CDR3 nucleotides: TGTGCCAGCTCACCATGGGACGGTTCCTTAGGGAGGGATACGCAGTATTTT.

Turning to this clone: This sample includes further DNA sequences coding for the same CDR3. The V and J genes are TRBV28 and TRBJ1-5; D gene unclear. CDR3 size: 12 residues. CDR1 is MDHEN, CDR2 SYDVKM, per germline. V was cut by 5 bases and J by 3 bases, with 5 bases left in between. DNA for the CDR3: TGTGCCAGCAGTCTGAACAATCAGCCCCAGCATTTT. Protein sequence: CASSLNNQPQHF.